This T cell receptor (beta chain) comes out of a study of cytomegalovirus exposure and HLA in healthy donors. Germline trimming cut 4 bases from V and 2 bases from J; bases unmatched to any gene: 15. The CDR3 covers 20 residues. Germline V CDR1 and CDR2: MGHRA, YSYEKL. This clone was observed a few times. The PCR was carried out with 60 Vbeta primers and 13 Jbeta primers. Libraries were prepared by immunoSEQ multiplex PCR; TCRdb keeps only in-frame clonotypes and omits some of them. The sample carries some 130,000 clones, 74% recorded once. The TCR originated in a woman aged 50 to 60 in good health and CMV-seropositive. Sequencing used PBMCs. V and J are TRBV4-1 and TRBJ2-3; 13 positions agree with TRBD2. CDR3 in amino acids: CASSPVGLAGARRHTDTQYF. CDR3 nucleotides: TGCGCCAGCAGCCCAGTAGGACTAGCGGGGGCCCGACGCCACACAGATACGCAGTATTTT.